The rows below give T cell receptor beta chains drawn from one sample of a study of early T cells in non-severe SARS-CoV-2 infection. Using its own MiXCR run on the 5' RACE reads, TCRdb lists one record per CDR3 protein. The table records tens of thousands of distinct CDR3 sequences, 8% to 10% of them present only once. The sequenced material came from whole blood. Receptors were obtained from an adult who was a healthcare worker with PCR-confirmed SARS-CoV-2 infection or an uninfected control (not recorded which). The CDR3 runs from the conserved cysteine through the conserved F or W. The D gene is left open where the match is weak. The size field is filled for only some rows; it gives once, few, many or a size class.

>TRBD2|many|TRBV4-3|TRBJ2-2
TGCGCCAGCAGCCGAGGGACTAGCGGCACCGGGGAGCTGTTTTTT
CASSRGTSGTGELFF
>TRBD2|many|TRBV2|TRBJ2-2
TGTGCCAGTCAGGTCATGGGCGGGGGAACCGGGGAGCTGTTTTTT
CASQVMGGGTGELFF
>.|.|TRBV24-1|TRBJ1-4
TGTGCCACCAGTGAGGCGGGTAGTAATGAAAAACTGTTTTTT
CATSEAGSNEKLFF
>.|many|TRBV12-3/TRBV12-4|TRBJ1-1
TGTGCCAGCAGTGTTGGACGGGGCACTGAAGCTTTCTTT
CASSVGRGTEAFF
>TRBD1|many|TRBV7-3|TRBJ1-4
TGTGCCAGCAGCGTCACAGGGGGCCTTAATGAAAAACTGTTTTTT
CASSVTGGLNEKLFF
>TRBD1|many|TRBV14|TRBJ1-2
TGTGCCAGCAGCCCCAGGGACAGGGTTTACTATGGCTACACCTTC
CASSPRDRVYYGYTF
>.|many|TRBV20-1|TRBJ2-3
TGCAGTGCTGGACTACGTAGAACAGATACGCAGTATTTT
CSAGLRRTDTQYF
>.|few|TRBV12-3/TRBV12-4|TRBJ2-7
TGTGCCAGCAGTCGTGGTCTGGGAATCCCCTACGAGCAGTACTTC
CASSRGLGIPYEQYF
>.|many|TRBV4-1|TRBJ1-6
TGCGCCAGCAGCCAAGAGGCTTTAACTAATTCACCCCTCCACTTT
CASSQEALTNSPLHF
>.|.|TRBV20-1|TRBJ1-2
TGCAGTGCGTCCCCCGCCCAGGGCGCTAACTATGGCTACACCTTC
CSASPAQGANYGYTF
>.|many|TRBV10-3|TRBJ1-5
TGTGCCATCAGTCACGAGGGGGGCGCAGGGCAGCCCCAGCATTTT
CAISHEGGAGQPQHF
>.|.|TRBV14|TRBJ1-2
TGTGCCAGCAGCCTCTTACAGAACTATGGCTACACCTTC
CASSLLQNYGYTF
>TRBD1|many|TRBV12-3/TRBV12-4|TRBJ1-1
TGTGCCAGCAGTTACACAGGGGGGGATATGAACACTGAAGCTTTCTTT
CASSYTGGDMNTEAFF
>.|.|TRBV4-1|TRBJ2-2
TGCGCCAGCAGCCCTGAACTGAAGACAGGAGTAAACACCGGGGAGCTGTTTTTT
CASSPELKTGVNTGELFF
>TRBD2|few|TRBV10-3|TRBJ2-3
TGTGCCATCAGTGACGGTGGACTAGCGGGGGGTACGCAGTATTTT
CAISDGGLAGGTQYF
>TRBD2|many|TRBV20-1|TRBJ2-3
TGCAGTGCTAGAGATGGGGGACTAGCGGGGGCCACAGATACGCAGTATTTT
CSARDGGLAGATDTQYF
>.|.|TRBV11-1|TRBJ2-7
TGTGCCAGCAGCTTAGCTACGGTTCCAAGCTCCTACGAGCAGTACTTC
CASSLATVPSSYEQYF
>.|few|TRBV20-1|TRBJ1-5
TGCAGTGCTGGGGGCGGGCAGCCCCAGCATTTT
CSAGGGQPQHF
>TRBD2|many|TRBV11-2|TRBJ2-4
TGTGCCAGCAGCTTGGGACTAGTGGGGAACATTCAGTACTTC
CASSLGLVGNIQYF
>.|few|TRBV19|TRBJ1-4
TGTGCCAGTAGTATAGAACAGGGATACGAAAAACTGTTTTTT
CASSIEQGYEKLFF
>.|medium-sized|TRBV2|TRBJ2-1
TGTGCCAGCAGTGAGCAGGGCCCGTTGGAGGACACTGAGCAGTTCTTC
CASSEQGPLEDTEQFF
>TRBD2|few|TRBV11-2|TRBJ2-1
TGTGCCAGCAGCTCTATAGCGGGGGTAATAAATGAGCAGTTCTTC
CASSSIAGVINEQFF
>.|many|TRBV12-3/TRBV12-4|TRBJ2-3
TGTGCCAGCAGCCGGACTAAACTCAGCACAGATACGCAGTATTTT
CASSRTKLSTDTQYF
>TRBD2|.|TRBV27|TRBJ2-1
TGTGCCAGCAGTTTACTGCTAGCGGGAGGGCCCTATGAGCAGTTCTTC
CASSLLLAGGPYEQFF
>TRBD1|few|TRBV20-1|TRBJ1-1
TGCAGTGCTCCGACAGGGGACACTGAAGCTTTCTTT
CSAPTGDTEAFF
>.|few|TRBV7-9|TRBJ2-1
TGTGCCAGCAGCTCAGGATTCGGTTACAATGAGCAGTTCTTC
CASSSGFGYNEQFF
>TRBD1|.|TRBV28|TRBJ2-7
TGTGCCAGCAGTTCACCCGGGGGCAGGGGGCTTAACGAGCAGTACTTC
CASSSPGGRGLNEQYF
>.|.|TRBV12-3/TRBV12-4|TRBJ2-5
TGTGCCAGCACCGCGGTCGGGCCGGAGACCCAGTACTTC
CASTAVGPETQYF
>.|many|TRBV7-2|TRBJ1-1
TGTGCCAGCAGCTATCTGGGCTCGAACACTGAAGCTTTCTTT
CASSYLGSNTEAFF
>TRBD2|many|TRBV11-2|TRBJ2-7
TGTGCCAGCAGCTTAGCGACTAGCGACTACGAGCAGTACTTC
CASSLATSDYEQYF
>.|few|TRBV6-5|TRBJ1-1
TGTGCCAGCAGGCGGTACACTGAAGCTTTCTTT
CASRRYTEAFF